Listed here is a single T cell receptor beta chain. The sample is drawn from a study of cytomegalovirus exposure and HLA in healthy donors. The V segment lost 10 bases and the J segment 7 bases; nucleotides outside the gene matches: 9. This CDR3 region has 13 residues. Germline V gives CDR1 MNHNY, CDR2 SVGAGI (reference sequence). 13 Jbeta primers and 60 Vbeta primers were used for the PCR. Clones were sequenced by immunoSEQ multiplex PCR, and TCRdb holds only the in-frame ones, with some missing. The sample lists 45,000 to 65,000 clones, around four fifths occurring once. The clonotype comes from a young man in good health and CMV-seronegative. J is TRBJ1-4 and V is TRBV6-6; 7 bases fit TRBD1. Sequenced: PBMCs. This CDR3 reads CATRDSTSEKLFF. CDR3 bases: TGTGCCACCCGGGACAGCACAAGTGAAAAACTGTTTTTT.